This T cell receptor (beta chain) was obtained from a study of shared clonotypes between healthy human individuals. J was trimmed by 0 bases and V by 10 bases; bases with no gene match: 4. In germline, CDR1 is ENHRY, CDR2 SYGVKD. CDR3 length: 14 residues. Data came from immunoSEQ multiplex PCR; TCRdb stores just in-frame clones and leaves some out. Here the sample spans hundreds of thousands of clones, approximately 96% being singletons. Positively selected for CCR7, the CD45RO-negative cells used as naive CD8 cells excluded terminally differentiated effector memory CD45RA+ cells. The rearrangement uses TRBV10-3 and TRBJ2-3, with 10 bases lining up with TRBD2. Sequenced sample: naive CD8+ T cells sorted from blood. The origin of this receptor is a man aged 25-40 years in good health. The CDR3 DNA follows: TGTGCCACCCTAGCGGGAGAGAGCACAGATACGCAGTATTTT. Residues: CATLAGESTDTQYF.